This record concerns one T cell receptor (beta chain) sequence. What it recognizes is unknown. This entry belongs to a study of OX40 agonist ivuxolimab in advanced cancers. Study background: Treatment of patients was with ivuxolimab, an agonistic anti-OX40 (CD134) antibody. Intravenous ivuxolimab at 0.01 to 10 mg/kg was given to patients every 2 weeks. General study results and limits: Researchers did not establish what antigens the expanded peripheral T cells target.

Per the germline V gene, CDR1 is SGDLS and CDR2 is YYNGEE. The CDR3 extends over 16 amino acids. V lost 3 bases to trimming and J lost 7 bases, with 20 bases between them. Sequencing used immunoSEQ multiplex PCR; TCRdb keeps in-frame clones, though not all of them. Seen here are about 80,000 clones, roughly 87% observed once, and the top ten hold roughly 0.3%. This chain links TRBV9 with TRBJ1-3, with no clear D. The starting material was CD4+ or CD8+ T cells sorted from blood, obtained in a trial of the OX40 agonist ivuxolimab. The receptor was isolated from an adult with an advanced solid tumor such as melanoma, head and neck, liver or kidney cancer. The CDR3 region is CASSAPSPNGLNTIYF. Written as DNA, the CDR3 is TGTGCCAGCAGCGCCCCCAGTCCGAATGGGCTGAACACCATATATTTT.